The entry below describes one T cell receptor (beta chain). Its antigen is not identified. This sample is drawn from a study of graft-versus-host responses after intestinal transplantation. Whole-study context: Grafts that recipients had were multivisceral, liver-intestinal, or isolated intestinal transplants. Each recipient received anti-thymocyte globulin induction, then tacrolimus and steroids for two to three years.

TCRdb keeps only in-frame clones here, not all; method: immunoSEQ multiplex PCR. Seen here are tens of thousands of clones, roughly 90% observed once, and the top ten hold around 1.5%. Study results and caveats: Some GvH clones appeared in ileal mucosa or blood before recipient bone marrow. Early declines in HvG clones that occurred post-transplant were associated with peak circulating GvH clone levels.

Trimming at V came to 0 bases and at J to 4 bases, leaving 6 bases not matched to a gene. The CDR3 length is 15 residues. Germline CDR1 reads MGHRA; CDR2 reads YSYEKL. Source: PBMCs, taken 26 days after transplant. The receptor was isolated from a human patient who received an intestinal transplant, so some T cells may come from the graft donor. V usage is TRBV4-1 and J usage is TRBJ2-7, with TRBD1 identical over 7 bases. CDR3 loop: CASSQDQARGYEQYF. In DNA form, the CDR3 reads TGCGCCAGCAGCCAAGATCAGGCCAGGGGGTACGAGCAGTACTTC.